Listed here are 29 T cell receptor beta chains from one sample, sequenced in a study of radiation and T cells in renal cell carcinoma. Time point defined: blood 2 weeks post-SBRT. Treatment described: 15 Gy SBRT to primary tumor, nephrectomy 4 weeks later. Sequencing used immunoSEQ multiplex PCR; TCRdb keeps in-frame clones, though not all of them. Of 25,000 to 30,000 clones listed, about 85% are singletons. The input for sequencing was blood, taken from a patient whose treatment included radiotherapy and nephrectomy. These receptor sequences come from a man aged 55 to 70 with renal cell carcinoma.

The chain is built from TRBV19 and TRBJ1-3; D possibly corresponds to TRBD1 (5 bases). There are 15 residues in the CDR3. The germline CDR1 and CDR2 sequences are LNHDA and SQIVND (reference sequence). V was shortened by 3 bases and J by 0 bases, with 9 bases between the two germline ends. The CDR3 sequence is CASSIDSHSGNTIYF. The CDR3 nucleotides are TGTGCCAGTAGTATTGACAGCCACTCTGGAAACACCATATATTTT.

This clone was seen just once. The chain carries TRBV30 and TRBJ2-7, with D uncertain. The V end was cut by 2 bases, the J end by 2 bases, with 10 bases between. The CDR3 loop spans 13 amino acids. The germline V gene has CDR1 GTSNPN and CDR2 SVGIG (reference sequence). The CDR3 nucleotides are TGTGCCTGGAGTACGGGCTTTGCCTACGAGCAGTACTTC. Amino acids: CAWSTGFAYEQYF.

DNA of the CDR3: TGTGCCAGCTCACCAGTTCCGACTAGCGGGTCTGACGAGCAGTACTTC. Its protein is CASSPVPTSGSDEQYF. The J gene is TRBJ2-5, the V gene TRBV18; 10 bases are a match to TRBD2. The DNA end is a closer match to TRBJ2-7, so the J assignment may be wrong. Germline CDR1 KGHSH, CDR2 LQKENI. The CDR3 runs to 16 residues.

J is TRBJ2-2 and V is TRBV11-1, with D hard to call. Germline CDR1 reads SGHAT; CDR2 reads FQDESV (reference sequence). V lost 4 bases and J 7 bases, leaving 10 bases between the germline ends. CDR3 size: 13 residues. The CDR3 loop is CASSSKRGGELFF. The DNA for the CDR3 is TGTGCCAGCAGCTCGAAGCGAGGCGGGGAGCTGTTTTTT. The full variable domain, completed using reference TRBV11-1 and TRBJ2-2, is EAEVAQSPRYKITEKSQAVAFWCDPISGHATLYWYRQILGQGPELLVQFQDESVVDDSQLPKDRFSAERLKGVDSTLKIQPAELGDSAMYLCASSSKRGGELFFGEGSRLTVL.

CDR3 residues: CASSPTGAWTEAFF. The CDR3 DNA reads as TGTGCCAGCTCACCGACAGGGGCTTGGACTGAAGCTTTCTTT. The genes are TRBV18 and TRBJ1-1, with 8 nucleotides matching TRBD1. This CDR3 is built from 14 residues. Germline assignment: CDR1 KGHSH and CDR2 LQKENI. J gave up 5 bases and V 3 bases, and 5 bases lay outside the gene matches.

The chain has TRBV10-3 and TRBJ2-7; possibly TRBD1 for D (6 bases). Trimming removed 10 bases from V and 2 bases from J, with 24 bases in between. The V gene's germline CDR1 is ENHRY and CDR2 SYGVKD. The CDR3 is made up of 16 amino acids. CDR3 DNA sequence: TGTGCCAGCAGGGGTGGGTCGAGCGGTAAAGCCTACGAGCAGTACTTC. Protein product: CASRGGSSGKAYEQYF.

This chain links TRBV5-6 with TRBJ1-1; 9 bases are shared with TRBD1. Germline V lookup: CDR1 SGHDT, CDR2 YYEEEE. This CDR3 is 15 amino acids long. Trimming at V came to 4 bases and at J to 0 bases, leaving 4 bases not matched to a gene. The CDR3 protein is CASSTTGGMNTEAFF. CDR3 in DNA: TGTGCCAGCAGCACCACAGGGGGCATGAACACTGAAGCTTTCTTT.

V gene TRBV10-3 combines with J gene TRBJ2-7; 7 bases are shared with TRBD2. Looked up from germline, CDR1 is ENHRY and CDR2 is SYGVKD. This CDR3 is 13 amino acids long. The V gene end was trimmed by 2 bases and the J gene end by 6 bases; junction bases not matched to a gene: 4. The CDR3 DNA sequence: TGTGCCATCAGTGAGGGAAGGGAGGGCGAGCAGTACTTC. Protein sequence: CAISEGREGEQYF.

The rearrangement joins TRBV6-5 to TRBJ2-1; D unclear. V gave up 10 bases and J gave up 2 bases, with 18 bases separating them. CDR1 MNHEY and CDR2 SVGAGI come from the germline V gene. The CDR3 has 15 amino acids. CDR3 sequence reads: CATISDGPAYNEQFF. The CDR3 coding sequence is TGTGCCACTATTTCGGACGGGCCGGCCTACAATGAGCAGTTCTTC.

This clone occurred once. The chain uses TRBV27 and TRBJ1-5; D may be TRBD1 (5 bases). Germline CDR1 and CDR2: MNHEY and SMNVEV (reference sequence). The CDR3 is 21 amino acids. V was clipped by 10 bases and J by 4 bases, with 38 bases between them. The CDR3 DNA sequence: TGTGCCACTTTGTGGGACTCCGCCGTGTCCCAAAAGGGGACGAGAAATCAGCCCCAGCATTTT. Its translation is CATLWDSAVSQKGTRNQPQHF.

This chain joins TRBV5-6 and TRBJ2-5, with D perhaps TRBD1 or TRBD2 (5 bases each). The end of the DNA fits TRBJ2-7 better, so the J call may be wrong. Looked up from germline, CDR1 is SGHDT and CDR2 is YYEEEE. The CDR3 contains 15 residues. The CDR3 sequence is CASILTGGPSYEQYF. Written as DNA, the CDR3 is TGTGCCAGCATCCTAACAGGAGGCCCCTCCTACGAGCAGTACTTC.

The chain has TRBV5-6 and TRBJ2-7; 13 nucleotides agree with TRBD2. V dropped 4 bases and J dropped 4; count of bases not matched to a gene: 8. This CDR3 region has 16 residues. The germline gives CDR1 SGHDT, CDR2 YYEEEE. As DNA, the CDR3 is TGTGCCAGCAGCACACTCCCGGGACTAGCGGGGTACGAGCAGTACTTC. It encodes CASSTLPGLAGYEQYF.

The V gene is TRBV2, the J gene TRBJ2-1; the D gene is possibly TRBD2 (6 bases). This CDR3 is 15 amino acids long. Germline CDR1 SNHLY, CDR2 FYNNEI. Trimming removed 5 bases from V and 7 bases from J, with 18 bases in between. CDR3 in DNA: TGTGCCAGCAGTCCTCCCGGGACTCGAGGGAATGAGCAGTTCTTC. Residues: CASSPPGTRGNEQFF.

The chain recombines TRBV6-1 with TRBJ1-5, with D perhaps TRBD1 (5 bases). The CDR3 is made up of 17 amino acids. The germline V gene has CDR1 MNHNS and CDR2 SASEGT. V dropped 2 bases and J dropped 0 bases, with 14 bases sitting between them. CDR3 sequence: CASSELSGRHSNQPQHF. CDR3 DNA: TGTGCCAGCAGTGAACTGTCAGGGAGACATAGCAATCAGCCCCAGCATTTT.

This chain links TRBV9 with TRBJ1-3, with D tentatively TRBD1 (5 bases). Trimming took 0 bases from V and 0 from J, leaving 19 bases between them. The germline gives CDR1 SGDLS, CDR2 YYNGEE. The CDR3 spans 19 residues. The CDR3 DNA reads as TGTGCCAGCAGCGTAGCGGTTCGCGAACCAGGGATCTCTGGAAACACCATATATTTT. Its protein product is CASSVAVREPGISGNTIYF.

The V gene is TRBV19, the J gene TRBJ2-3; D gene uncertain. The V gene's germline CDR1 is LNHDA and CDR2 SQIVND (reference sequence). The CDR3 extends over 14 amino acids. Trimming stripped 3 bases from V and 0 bases from J, with 7 bases between. The CDR3 DNA is TGTGCCAGTAGTATGGCCCTCAGCACAGATACGCAGTATTTT. The encoded protein is CASSMALSTDTQYF.

For this clone: A read error may account for a junction end that differs from germline. This chain uses TRBV19 with TRBJ2-7, with D possibly being TRBD2 (6 bases). There are 15 residues in the CDR3. Germline V gene sequence: CDR1 LNHDA, CDR2 SQIVND (reference sequence). Here the CDR3 reads CASSSLEGMAHEQHF. DNA of the CDR3: TGTGCCAGTAGTTCCTTGGAGGGGATGGCCCACGAGCAGCACTTC.

The rearrangement links TRBV7-2 to TRBJ2-7; D call uncertain. The CDR3 sequence is 16 residues long. CDR1 SGHTA and CDR2 FQGNSA come from the germline V gene. Between the trimmed V and J ends, which lost 3 bases and 0 bases, there was a span of 15 bases. CDR3 nucleotides: TGTGCCAGCAGCTTCTCTGGTTTATTTGCCTCCTACGAGCAGTACTTC. Encoded protein: CASSFSGLFASYEQYF.

The rearrangement joins TRBV7-2 to TRBJ1-5; weak D call: TRBD1 (5 bases). CDR1 SGHTA and CDR2 FQGNSA come from the germline V gene. The CDR3 length is 15 residues. Trimming cost V 5 bases and J 0 bases, with 11 bases left between them. The CDR3 is CASSPTGSSNQPQHF. CDR3 sequence (DNA): TGTGCCAGCAGCCCCACAGGTTCTAGCAATCAGCCCCAGCATTTT.

The chain has TRBV5-1 and TRBJ1-5, with D possibly TRBD1 on 6 matching bases. Germline CDR1 is SGHRS and CDR2 is YFSETQ. The CDR3 is 19 amino acids. Trimming removed 2 bases at V and 1 base at J, with 22 bases between. The CDR3 here is CASSLFEFGGPGSNQPQHF. Here the CDR3 DNA reads TGCGCCAGCAGCTTATTTGAGTTCGGGGGGCCCGGGAGCAATCAGCCCCAGCATTTT.

The gene calls are TRBV7-9 and TRBJ2-5, with TRBD1 matching 7 bases. Germline CDR1 is SEHNR and CDR2 is FQNEAQ (reference sequence). The V segment lost 1 base and the J segment 2 bases; nucleotides outside the gene matches: 1. The CDR3 contains 14 residues. CDR3 DNA: TGTGCCAGCAGCTTAGGGACAGGTCAAGAGACCCAGTACTTC. Its protein product is CASSLGTGQETQYF.

This clone was counted a single time. This chain connects TRBV7-6 to TRBJ1-2; TRBD1 aligns across 9 bases. The CDR3 loop spans 15 amino acids. CDR1 and CDR2 (germline): SGHVS, FNYEAQ. The ends lost 5 bases at V and 4 bases at J; junction bases unmatched: 8. The DNA for the CDR3 is TGTGCCAGCAGCGACCCGGGACAGGGCGTCTATGGCTACACCTTC. Its protein is CASSDPGQGVYGYTF.

V and J are TRBV18 and TRBJ2-2, with 7 bases aligning to TRBD2. The CDR3 loop spans 13 amino acids. From germline, CDR1 is KGHSH and CDR2 LQKENI. V was pared by 8 bases and J by 3 bases, with 3 bases of the junction left unmatched. The CDR3 region is CASPAGDTGELFF. DNA of the CDR3: TGTGCCAGCCCCGCGGGGGACACCGGGGAGCTGTTTTTT.

V gene TRBV6-5 combines with J gene TRBJ2-3; the D is unclear. The CDR3 totals 14 residues. CDR1 MNHEY and CDR2 SVGAGI come from the germline V gene. V was cut by 8 bases and J by 2 bases, with 14 bases left in between. CDR3 sequence (DNA): TGTGCCAGCCGGCCCGGTCTTAACACAGATACGCAGTATTTT. It translates to CASRPGLNTDTQYF.

This clone was seen a handful of times. V and J are TRBV20-1 and TRBJ2-1, with TRBD2 as a possible D gene (6 bases). CDR3 size: 11 residues. The V gene lost 5 bases and the J gene lost 8 bases, with 10 bases spanning the gap. Germline CDR1 is DFQATT and CDR2 is SNEGSKA (reference sequence). The CDR3 coding sequence is TGCAGTGCTCCGGGAGCCCATGAGCAGTTCTTC. Translating gives CSAPGAHEQFF.

The chain is built from TRBV5-1 and TRBJ2-5, with TRBD1 matching 12 bases. The J call could be wrong; TRBJ2-7 is a better fit for the DNA end. The CDR3 totals 20 residues. Germline lookup yields CDR1 SGHRS and CDR2 YFSETQ. CDR3 sequence (DNA): TGCGCCAGCAGCTTGGAAGGGGACAGGGGGCTCGCTGGGAGCTCCTACGAGCAGTACTTC. It translates to CASSLEGDRGLAGSSYEQYF.

The chain recombines TRBV7-2 with TRBJ1-3; D ambiguous. Germline-derived CDR1 and CDR2 are SGHTA and FQGNSA. CDR3 length: 15 amino acids. V lost 1 base and J lost 0, with 7 bases in between. Here the CDR3 DNA reads TGTGCCAGCAGCTTAGTACAACACTCTGGAAACACCATATATTTT. Its translation is CASSLVQHSGNTIYF.

V gene TRBV5-4 combines with J gene TRBJ1-1; a possible D gene is TRBD1 (6 bases). This CDR3 has 15 residues. Germline assignment: CDR1 SGHNT and CDR2 YYREEE (reference sequence). The V gene lost 2 bases and the J gene lost 3 bases, with 14 bases spanning the gap. This chain's CDR3 is CASSFSGGAYTEAFF. The CDR3 nucleotides read TGTGCCAGCAGCTTTTCCGGGGGGGCATACACTGAAGCTTTCTTT.

The chain joins TRBV12-2 to TRBJ2-7; the DNA was not used to check the table's D call, TRBD2. TRBV12-2 is listed as a pseudogene. The CDR3 is made up of 20 amino acids. CDR3 sequence: CASRSFQGTSGLHALYEQYF. CDR3 nucleotides: TGTGCAAGTCGTAGCTTTCAAGGGACTAGCGGGTTACACGCGCTCTACGAGCAGTACTTC.